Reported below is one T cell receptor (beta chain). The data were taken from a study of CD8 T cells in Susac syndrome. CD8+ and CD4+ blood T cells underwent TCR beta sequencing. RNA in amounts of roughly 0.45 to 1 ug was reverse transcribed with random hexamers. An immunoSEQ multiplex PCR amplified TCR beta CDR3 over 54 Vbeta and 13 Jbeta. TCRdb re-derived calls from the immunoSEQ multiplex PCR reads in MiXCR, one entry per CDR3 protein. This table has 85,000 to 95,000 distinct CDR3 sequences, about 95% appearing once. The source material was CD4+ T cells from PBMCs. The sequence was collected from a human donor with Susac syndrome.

CDR3 sequence: CASSQDGTGVYGYTF. The CDR3 DNA reads TGCGCCAGCAGCCAAGACGGGACAGGGGTCTATGGCTACACCTTC. The rearrangement links TRBV4-1 to TRBJ1-2; 10 bases fit TRBD1. The CDR3 spans 15 residues. Germline loops: CDR1 MGHRA, CDR2 YSYEKL. V shed 0 bases and J 4 bases; nucleotides not matched to a gene: 2.